The 23 T cell receptor beta chains presented below share a single source sample, sequenced in a study of blood T cells in healthy people across ages. A second PCR of about 7 to 12 cycles used a sample-barcoded 5' primer and a J-beta primer mix. TCRdb itself ran the 5' RACE reads through MiXCR, one entry per CDR3 protein. The data contain around 520,000 distinct CDR3 sequences, roughly a quarter of them singletons. The sample was also linked to a second study, of T cells of mothers and their children.

Sequenced material: blood. Every receptor here comes from a boy aged 2-15 years in good health.

This chain uses TRBV6-6 with TRBJ1-1; 9 bases agree with TRBD1. Looked up from germline, CDR1 is MNHNY and CDR2 is SVGAGI (reference sequence). The CDR3 sequence is 16 residues long. After removal of 8 bases from V and 3 bases from J, the junction contained 13 bases not matched to a gene. CDR3 sequence: CASWGIPGQGDTEAFF. The CDR3, as DNA: TGTGCCAGCTGGGGAATACCGGGACAGGGTGACACTGAAGCTTTCTTT.

A single count supports this clonotype. This chain joins TRBV27 and TRBJ2-2; 11 bases match TRBD2. The CDR3 is made up of 17 amino acids. Germline V gene sequence: CDR1 MNHEY, CDR2 SMNVEV (reference sequence). V lost 5 bases to trimming and J lost 3 bases; unmatched junction nucleotides: 8. CDR3 nucleotides: TGTGCCAGCAGTCCCTTAGCGGGAGGGCCCCACACCGGGGAGCTGTTTTTT. Translated, it gives CASSPLAGGPHTGELFF.

This clonotype was detected only a few times. The rearrangement links TRBV5-1 to TRBJ2-5, with D possibly matching TRBD1 (6 bases). The J call may be mistaken, given a closer DNA end match to TRBJ2-1. Germline assignment: CDR1 SGHRS and CDR2 YFSETQ. This CDR3 is 14 amino acids long. The CDR3 sequence: CASSLEAGDNEQFF. The CDR3 DNA reads TGCGCCAGCAGCTTGGAGGCAGGGGATAATGAGCAGTTCTTC.

This chain connects TRBV12-3 or TRBV12-4 to TRBJ2-2; D is perhaps TRBD1 (6 bases). The V end was cut by 4 bases, the J end by 6 bases, with 18 bases between. CDR3 size: 16 residues. CDR3 in DNA: TGTGCCAGCAGTTCCGGACAGAGGGCTGCCGCCGGGGAGCTGTTTTTT. Protein product: CASSSGQRAAAGELFF.

This chain links TRBV9 with TRBJ1-2, with 8 nucleotides matching TRBD1. The CDR3 spans 14 residues. V gave up 3 bases and J gave up 4 bases; unmatched junction bases: 5. Germline V gene lookup returns CDR1 SGDLS and CDR2 YYNGEE. In DNA form, the CDR3 reads TGTGCCAGCAGCGGACCGGGACAGGTCTATGGCTACACCTTC. This encodes CASSGPGQVYGYTF.

V is TRBV5-1 and J is TRBJ1-2, with unresolved D. Deletions cut 9 bases from V and 4 bases from J, with 13 bases between. The CDR3 is made up of 12 amino acids. Germline V gives CDR1 SGHRS, CDR2 YFSETQ. The CDR3 bases are TGCGCCACTCCGGGATCCCGCTATGGCTACACCTTC. Protein product: CATPGSRYGYTF. The whole variable domain, filled in from reference TRBV5-1 and TRBJ1-2, reads KAGVTQTPRYLIKTRGQQVTLSCSPISGHRSVSWYQQTPGQGLQFLFEYFSETQRNKGNFPGRFSGRQFSNSRSEMNVSTLELGDSALYLCATPGSRYGYTFGSGTRLTVV.

The table lists this clonotype with a few counts. The chain carries TRBV9 and TRBJ2-7; D is ambiguous. The CDR3 covers 13 residues. Germline CDR1 reads SGDLS; CDR2 reads YYNGEE. Trimming took 6 bases from V and 5 from J, leaving 15 bases between them. The chain's CDR3 is CASKASQLHEQYF. In DNA, the CDR3 is TGTGCCAGCAAGGCCTCCCAGCTCCACGAGCAGTACTTC.

The gene calls are TRBV20-1 and TRBJ1-3; TRBD1 matches 9 bases. Unmatched junction bases numbered 7, after V lost 4 bases and J lost 9 bases. The CDR3 contains 13 residues. Looked up from germline, CDR1 is DFQATT and CDR2 is SNEGSKA (reference sequence). DNA of the CDR3: TGCAGTGCTAAGGGGACAGGGCGGGTCACCATATATTTT. Amino acid sequence: CSAKGTGRVTIYF.

The chain carries TRBV5-1 and TRBJ2-6, with D possibly TRBD1 on 5 matching bases. Germline V gene lookup returns CDR1 SGHRS and CDR2 YFSETQ. Trimming cost V 5 bases and J 0 bases, with 12 bases left between them. The CDR3 runs 16 residues. CDR3 sequence (DNA): TGCGCCAGCAGTAGACAGTCCAACTCTGGGGCCAACGTCCTGACTTTC. This translates into CASSRQSNSGANVLTF. Supplemented by reference TRBV5-1 and TRBJ2-6, the full variable domain reads KAGVTQTPRYLIKTRGQQVTLSCSPISGHRSVSWYQQTPGQGLQFLFEYFSETQRNKGNFPGRFSGRQFSNSRSEMNVSTLELGDSALYLCASSRQSNSGANVLTFGAGSRLTVL.

V gene TRBV6-5 combines with J gene TRBJ1-6; unclear D gene. The CDR3 runs to 17 residues. Per germline, CDR1 MNHEY and CDR2 SVGAGI. V gave up 2 bases and J gave up 6 bases, with 17 bases separating them. The CDR3 spells CASSYRSPTMVNSPLHF. The CDR3 coding sequence is TGTGCCAGCAGTTACCGAAGCCCCACTATGGTTAATTCACCCCTCCACTTT.

This clonotype was seen a few times. This sequence joins TRBV13 and TRBJ2-6, with D perhaps matching TRBD2 (7 bases). The V end lost 5 bases, the J end lost 0 bases, and 17 bases lay between the germline ends. The V gene's germline CDR1 is PRHDT and CDR2 FYEKMQ (reference sequence). The length of the CDR3 is 18 residues. The CDR3 DNA reads TGTGCCAGCAGCGTGTCGGGGGGCCTTCGCTCTGGGGCCAACGTCCTGACTTTC. It specifies CASSVSGGLRSGANVLTF.

The sample holds a few counts of this clonotype. This CDR3 reads CASSLVRGGGYTF. In DNA, the CDR3 is TGTGCCAGCAGCTTAGTTCGAGGCGGAGGCTACACCTTC. This chain connects TRBV7-9 to TRBJ1-2; D unresolved. CDR1 and CDR2 from the germline V gene are SEHNR and FQNEAQ (reference sequence). This CDR3 has 13 amino acids. The V end was cut by 1 base, the J end by 8 bases, with 11 bases between.

V is TRBV2 and J is TRBJ2-3, with 12 bases lining up with TRBD2. The ends lost 5 bases at V and 4 bases at J; junction bases unmatched: 4. Germline loops: CDR1 SNHLY, CDR2 FYNNEI. The CDR3 totals 15 residues. CDR3 loop: CASSPLAGGADTQYF. CDR3 bases: TGTGCCAGCAGTCCTCTAGCGGGAGGGGCAGATACGCAGTATTTT. The complete variable domain, with remaining parts taken from reference TRBV2 and TRBJ2-3, reads EPEVTQTPSHQVTQMGQEVILRCVPISNHLYFYWYRQILGQKVEFLVSFYNNEISEKSEIFDDQFSVERPDGSNFTLKIRSTKLEDSAMYFCASSPLAGGADTQYFGPGTRLTVL.

Only a few counts were recorded for this clonotype. This rearrangement joins TRBV29-1 to TRBJ2-3; weak D call: TRBD1 (6 bases). Germline V gives CDR1 SQVTM, CDR2 ANQGSEA. V was pared by 3 bases and J by 2 bases, with 15 bases between. CDR3 size: 15 residues. The DNA of the CDR3 is TGCAGCGTTGAGGTCGCGAACAGGGCCACAGATACGCAGTATTTT. It translates to CSVEVANRATDTQYF.

The J gene is TRBJ2-4, the V gene TRBV12-3 or TRBV12-4; D gene uncertain. The CDR3 is made up of 13 amino acids. V was cut by 6 bases and J by 0 bases, with 6 bases left in between. CDR3 nucleotide sequence: TGTGCCAGCAGGAGCTTAGCCAAAAACATTCAGTACTTC. Translated: CASRSLAKNIQYF.

This clonotype was detected ten times or more. V and J are TRBV7-9 and TRBJ2-5; maybe TRBD2 (6 bases). This CDR3 is 13 amino acids long. Trimming cost V 5 bases and J 5 bases, with 12 bases left between them. The germline gives CDR1 SEHNR, CDR2 FQNEAQ (reference sequence). The DNA of the CDR3 is TGTGCCAGCAGCGGAGGGTTTTATGAGACCCAGTACTTC. Amino acid sequence: CASSGGFYETQYF.

V is TRBV19 and J is TRBJ2-5, with D hard to call. The germline V gene encodes CDR1 LNHDA and CDR2 SQIVND (reference sequence). Trimming shortened V by 5 bases and J by 2 bases, and 12 bases separated the two germline ends. CDR3 length: 14 amino acids. The CDR3 loop is CASSGSMEQETQYF. DNA of the CDR3: TGTGCCAGTAGTGGCTCAATGGAACAAGAGACCCAGTACTTC.

V and J are TRBV12-3 or TRBV12-4 and TRBJ2-3; no definite D call. This CDR3 has 13 residues. The V and J ends lost 6 bases and 4 bases respectively, with 11 bases between them. The chain's CDR3 is CASRPTSSDTQYF. The CDR3 nucleotides read TGTGCCAGCAGGCCCACGAGCTCAGATACGCAGTATTTT.

The chain is built from TRBV6-1 and TRBJ2-2; TRBD2 matches 7 bases. The germline gives CDR1 MNHNS, CDR2 SASEGT. The CDR3 contains 15 residues. Trimming cost V 7 bases and J 5 bases; bases outside gene matches: 10. CDR3 sequence reads: CASTPGRGTTGELFF. DNA of the CDR3: TGTGCCAGCACCCCAGGGAGGGGTACGACCGGGGAGCTGTTTTTT.

Only a few counts were recorded for this clonotype. This chain joins TRBV29-1 and TRBJ1-1; perhaps TRBD1 as D (6 bases). Germline V lookup: CDR1 SQVTM, CDR2 ANQGSEA. V lost 4 bases to trimming and J lost 8 bases, with 11 bases between them. CDR3 length: 11 amino acids. The CDR3 bases are TGCAGCGTTGTGGCAGGGACAGAAGCTTTCTTT. Protein: CSVVAGTEAFF.

The chain joins TRBV9 to TRBJ2-2; 7 nucleotides line up with TRBD2. The germline V gene has CDR1 SGDLS and CDR2 YYNGEE. The CDR3 is made up of 18 amino acids. V lost 4 bases to trimming and J lost 1 base; unmatched junction nucleotides: 13. The CDR3 here is CASSPLAGRVRNTGELFF. CDR3 in DNA: TGTGCCAGCAGCCCCTTAGCGGGCCGAGTCAGGAACACCGGGGAGCTGTTTTTT.

This sequence joins TRBV6-1 and TRBJ1-1, with D perhaps matching TRBD1 (6 bases). This CDR3 region has 13 residues. Germline V gene sequence: CDR1 MNHNS, CDR2 SASEGT. V gave up 10 bases and J gave up 3 bases, with 15 bases separating them. The CDR3, as DNA: TGTGCCATCACCCAGGGGTCGCACACTGAAGCTTTCTTT. Its translation: CAITQGSHTEAFF.

This clonotype was seen only a few times. The chain recombines TRBV5-1 with TRBJ2-7, with 10 bases lining up with TRBD2. CDR3 length: 14 residues. Germline V gives CDR1 SGHRS, CDR2 YFSETQ. The J segment lost 4 bases and the V segment lost 6 bases, leaving 7 bases of the junction unmatched. Here the CDR3 DNA reads TGCGCCAGCAAGCCGGGACTAGCGAGGTACGAGCAGTACTTC. This translates into CASKPGLARYEQYF.